This passage covers 6 T cell receptor beta chains from one sample sequenced in a study of blood T cell repertoires in COVID-19. Assay used: immunoSEQ multiplex PCR; TCRdb lists only in-frame clones, some missing. Of approximately 290,000 clones detected, nearly 90% appear once; the ten largest clones hold about 4.5%. What was sequenced was PBMCs or T cells enriched from blood (not recorded which). These receptors were obtained from a woman aged 18-35 years with acute COVID-19.

There are a few counts of this clone. In DNA form, the CDR3 reads TGTGCCAGCAGCTTAGATAGGAGGTACGAGCAGTACTTC. It is translated as CASSLDRRYEQYF. The chain recombines TRBV11-2 with TRBJ2-7, with D possibly TRBD2 on 5 matching bases. The CDR3 has 13 residues. In germline, CDR1 is SGHAT, CDR2 FQNNGV. V lost 0 bases, J lost 4 bases, and 7 bases lay in between.

Turning to this clone: This specimen includes other DNA sequences encoding the same CDR3. CDR3 in amino acids: CASSPTGNEKLFF. The DNA for the CDR3 is TGTGCCAGCTCACCAACAGGGAACGAAAAACTGTTTTTT. This rearrangement joins TRBV18 to TRBJ1-4; D possibly corresponds to TRBD1 (6 bases). The CDR3 runs to 13 residues. Germline-derived CDR1 and CDR2 are KGHSH and LQKENI. The V end was cut by 2 bases, the J end by 8 bases, with 9 bases between. Full variable domain (missing parts from reference TRBV18 and TRBJ1-4): NAGVMQNPRHLVRRRGQEARLRCSPMKGHSHVYWYRQLPEEGLKFMVYLQKENIIDESGMPKERFSAEFPKEGPSILRIQQVVRGDSAAYFCASSPTGNEKLFFGSGTQLSVL.

This CDR3 is CATSRVRIGDFYSNQPQHF. DNA of the CDR3: TGTGCCACCAGCAGGGTGAGGATCGGAGACTTTTATAGCAATCAGCCCCAGCATTTT. The chain joins TRBV15 to TRBJ1-5; D not resolved. This CDR3 has 19 amino acids. Trimming cost V 3 bases and J 0 bases, with 21 bases left between them. Germline V gene lookup returns CDR1 LNHNV and CDR2 YYDKDF (reference sequence).

The chain uses TRBV2 and TRBJ1-4; TRBD1 aligns across 7 bases. With 8 bases clipped from V and 2 bases from J, the junction kept 11 bases outside the gene matches. The CDR3 has 16 residues. Germline CDR1 SNHLY, CDR2 FYNNEI. The CDR3 reads CASAWPGGFTNEKLFF. In nucleotides, the CDR3 is TGTGCCAGCGCTTGGCCAGGGGGGTTTACTAATGAAAAACTGTTTTTT.

The gene calls are TRBV10-3 and TRBJ2-7, with D possibly matching TRBD1 (6 bases). V was clipped by 5 bases and J by 5 bases, with 13 bases between them. The CDR3 runs to 13 residues. CDR1 and CDR2 from the germline V gene are ENHRY and SYGVKD. The CDR3 DNA reads TGTGCCATCAGTCCCGACAGGCTTAACGAGCAGTACTTC. It specifies CAISPDRLNEQYF.

This chain joins TRBV12-3 or TRBV12-4 and TRBJ1-2; D is uncertain. V was pared by 6 bases and J by 3 bases, with 5 bases between. The CDR3 extends over 11 amino acids. CDR3 in amino acids: CASRLYYGYTF. The CDR3 bases are TGTGCCAGCAGGCTATACTATGGCTACACCTTC.